These T cell receptor beta chains were read from a single sample in a study of cytomegalovirus exposure and HLA in healthy donors. Sequenced by immunoSEQ multiplex PCR; TCRdb stores in-frame clones only, minus some. The sample yields about 110,000 clones, 79% seen once. Sequenced input: PBMCs. The source of these receptors is a man aged 25 to 40 in good health and CMV-seropositive. Each CDR3 is given with its conserved first and last residue. D genes are given only for firm matches. Clone sizes are given selectively: once, few, many, or a class where the clone is expanded.

clone size,V gene,D gene,J gene,CDR3 DNA,CDR3 protein
NA,TRBV30,TRBD1,TRBJ1-2,TGTGCCTGGAGGGGACAGGGATCGGGTGGCTACACCTTC,CAWRGQGSGGYTF
NA,TRBV7-2,NA,TRBJ2-7,TGTGCCAGCAGCTTAACACAGGGAACCTACGAGCAGTACTTC,CASSLTQGTYEQYF
NA,TRBV6-1,TRBD1,TRBJ1-6,TGTGCCAGCAGGACAGGGGATAATAATTCACCCCTCCACTTT,CASRTGDNNSPLHF
NA,TRBV6-5,TRBD2,TRBJ2-1,TGTGCCAGCAGGCCTCTAGCGGGGGTTTGGAATGAGCAGTTCTTC,CASRPLAGVWNEQFF
NA,TRBV2,TRBD1,TRBJ1-2,TGTGCCAGCAGTGAATTAGGGACAGTCTATGGCTACGCCTTC,CASSELGTVYGYAF
few,TRBV2,NA,TRBJ1-1,TGTGCCAGCAGAGGCCCGGGTTACACTGAAGCTTTCTTT,CASRGPGYTEAFF
NA,TRBV4-1,TRBD1,TRBJ2-4,TGCGCCAGCAGCCAAGAGGGGCCTTTACAGGGGGCATCGAACATTCAGTACTTC,CASSQEGPLQGASNIQYF
NA,TRBV4-3,NA,TRBJ2-7,TGCGCCAGCAGCCCAACCACTGTGTCAGTGGGAGTCTACGAGCAGTACTTC,CASSPTTVSVGVYEQYF
NA,TRBV9,NA,TRBJ2-2,TGTGCCAGCAGCGCGGGGGTCTTGAACACCGGGGAGCTGTTTTTT,CASSAGVLNTGELFF
NA,TRBV9,TRBD2,TRBJ2-3,TGTGCCAGCAGCAAGACTAGCGGGGGACTTGGTACGCAGTATTTT,CASSKTSGGLGTQYF
NA,TRBV11-2,TRBD2,TRBJ2-5,TGTGCCAGCAGCCCAGCCGGGACTACGGAGACCCAGTACTTC,CASSPAGTTETQYF
NA,TRBV9,NA,TRBJ1-6,TGTGCCAGCAGCGTAGGGGGGAGGGGGGGTTCACCCCTCCACTTT,CASSVGGRGGSPLHF
NA,TRBV25-1,TRBD2,TRBJ2-1,TGTGCCAGCAGCGAGGAGAGAGGGGCGGGGGGGCAAGATAATGAGCAGTTCTTC,CASSEERGAGGQDNEQFF
NA,TRBV15,NA,TRBJ1-1,TGTGCCACCGCGGGATCGGGCATGAACACTGAAGCTTTCTTT,CATAGSGMNTEAFF
NA,TRBV7-6,TRBD1,TRBJ2-2,TGTGCCAGCAGCCAGGGACAGTCTAACCCCACCGGGGAGCTGTTTTTT,CASSQGQSNPTGELFF
NA,TRBV30,TRBD1,TRBJ1-2,TGTGCCTGGAACGCCGACAGGGGTCTCTATGGCTACACCTTC,CAWNADRGLYGYTF
NA,TRBV11-2,NA,TRBJ2-7,TGTGCCAGCAGCTTCTTCTCAGGGGAGTACGAGCAGTACTTC,CASSFFSGEYEQYF
once,TRBV10-3,TRBD2,TRBJ2-3,TGTGCCATCACCCCCTCGACTAGCGGGGGGGGCACAGATACGCAGTATTTT,CAITPSTSGGGTDTQYF
NA,TRBV18,NA,TRBJ2-3,TGTGCCAGCTCACCAGTACAGTCTAGCACAGATACGCAGTATTTT,CASSPVQSSTDTQYF
NA,TRBV7-9,TRBD2,TRBJ2-5,TGTGCCAGCAGCTTCCCGACTAGCGGGGGGGAAGAGACCCAGTACTTC,CASSFPTSGGEETQYF
NA,TRBV20-1,NA,TRBJ2-3,TGCAGTGCTAGAGTCCTAGATACGCAGTATTTT,CSARVLDTQYF
few,TRBV4-3,NA,TRBJ1-1,TGCGCCAGCAGCCATGTCGACGTCGGGACTGAAGCTTTCTTT,CASSHVDVGTEAFF
NA,TRBV9,TRBD2,TRBJ2-1,TGTGCCAGCAGCCTTGGGGCGGGGGGGAACAATGAGCAGTTCTTC,CASSLGAGGNNEQFF
NA,TRBV6-1,TRBD1,TRBJ1-1,TGTGCCAGCAGTGAAATAGGGGGCGGCGCAAAGCGGAAGAACACTGAAGCTTTCTTT,CASSEIGGGAKRKNTEAFF
NA,TRBV9,NA,TRBJ1-5,TGTGCCAGCAGCGTAGATAATAGCAATCAGCCCCAGCATTTT,CASSVDNSNQPQHF
NA,TRBV13,TRBD2,TRBJ2-7,TGTGCCAGCAGCGTCGCCCTAGCGGGTAATGAGCAGTACTTC,CASSVALAGNEQYF
NA,TRBV6-1,NA,TRBJ1-4,TGTGCCTCCCGGCGAAGCGTAAGTGAAAAACTGTTTTTT,CASRRSVSEKLFF
NA,TRBV7-8,TRBD2,TRBJ2-1,TGTGCCAGCAGCTTTAGACTAGCGGGGGAAGGCTACAATGAGCAGTTCTTC,CASSFRLAGEGYNEQFF
NA,TRBV9,TRBD1,TRBJ1-2,TGTGCCAGCAGGGACCAGGGGGCGCGAGACTATGGCTACACCTTC,CASRDQGARDYGYTF
once,TRBV6-1,TRBD1,TRBJ2-5,TGTGCCAGCAGACAGCAGGGGGCGGGGGAGACCCAGTACTTC,CASRQQGAGETQYF
NA,TRBV7-2,TRBD2,TRBJ2-3,TGTGCCAGCAGCTTGAGGGCGGGGGGCCAGCGGGGTAGCACAGATACGCAGTATTTT,CASSLRAGGQRGSTDTQYF
NA,TRBV7-3,NA,TRBJ1-3,TGTGCCAGCAGCTTATCAGGGCCTGGAAACACCATATATTTC,CASSLSGPGNTIYF
NA,TRBV5-4,TRBD2,TRBJ2-7,TGTGCCAGCAGCAAAGAACCGGGAGGCTCCTACGAGCAGTACTTC,CASSKEPGGSYEQYF
NA,TRBV7-9,NA,TRBJ2-7,TGTGCCAGCAGCTTAGACTCGGACAGATACTCCTACGAGCAGTACTTC,CASSLDSDRYSYEQYF
NA,TRBV19,TRBD2,TRBJ2-7,TGTGCCAGTAGTATAGGGGCTAGCGGGGGGGTCTACGAGCAGTACTTC,CASSIGASGGVYEQYF
NA,TRBV29-1,NA,TRBJ1-1,TGCAGCGTTGACGCCAGGGAATGGGGCCCTGAAGCTTTCTTT,CSVDAREWGPEAFF
NA,TRBV6-5,NA,TRBJ1-4,TGTGCCAGCAGTGCGCTTTCGCAGGGGAAGGTAAAACTGTTTTTT,CASSALSQGKVKLFF
NA,TRBV4-3,TRBD1,TRBJ2-5,TGCGCCAGCAGCCCAGGCAGGGGGCGAGAGCAGTACTTC,CASSPGRGREQYF
few,TRBV5-1,TRBD1,TRBJ1-3,TGCGCCAGCACCGGTAGTAGACAGGGAGGAAACACCATATATTTT,CASTGSRQGGNTIYF
NA,TRBV27,TRBD2,TRBJ2-3,TGTGCCAGCAGTTTACGGGGGGGAACAGATACGCAGTATTTT,CASSLRGGTDTQYF
NA,TRBV11-3,TRBD1,TRBJ2-7,TGTGCCAGCAGCTTAGAGGGGGGACAGGGGGGCGACAAGCAGTACTTC,CASSLEGGQGGDKQYF
NA,TRBV5-1,TRBD1,TRBJ2-7,TGCGCCAGCAGCTTCGGACAGGGTAGCTCCTACGAGCAGTACTTC,CASSFGQGSSYEQYF
NA,TRBV11-1,NA,TRBJ1-2,TGTGCCAGCAGCTTGGGGGGAGCTAACTATGGCTACACCTTC,CASSLGGANYGYTF
NA,TRBV19,NA,TRBJ1-1,TGTGCCAGTAACCCGGGGATGGACACTGAAGCTTTCTTT,CASNPGMDTEAFF
NA,TRBV9,NA,TRBJ2-1,TGTGCCAGCAGCACCGCGTCGAGCTCCTACAATGAGCAGTTCTTC,CASSTASSSYNEQFF
NA,TRBV25-1,TRBD2,TRBJ2-5,TGTGCCAGCAGTGCCCGGACTAGCGGGGGGGCTGAGACCCAGTACTTC,CASSARTSGGAETQYF
NA,TRBV29-1,NA,TRBJ2-7,TGCAGCGTTGAGCTGGGGCGAGAGCAGTACTTC,CSVELGREQYF
NA,TRBV7-2,NA,TRBJ2-1,TGTGCCAGCAGCTTACAGCGGGTACTAATGGAGCAGTTCTTC,CASSLQRVLMEQFF
NA,TRBV30,NA,TRBJ2-1,TGTGCCTGGAGTCCCCCGGGGGTTTACAATGAGCAGTTCTTC,CAWSPPGVYNEQFF
NA,TRBV10-3,NA,TRBJ1-2,TGTGCCATCAGTGAAGAGTTAATCTATGGCTACACCTTC,CAISEELIYGYTF
NA,TRBV7-9,NA,TRBJ1-6,TGTGCCAGCAGCCAAAACCAGGGGCGAAATTCACCCCTCCACTTT,CASSQNQGRNSPLHF
few,TRBV6-1,NA,TRBJ1-4,TGTGCCAGCAGTGACGGTGCGGAAAATGAAAAACTGTTTTTT,CASSDGAENEKLFF